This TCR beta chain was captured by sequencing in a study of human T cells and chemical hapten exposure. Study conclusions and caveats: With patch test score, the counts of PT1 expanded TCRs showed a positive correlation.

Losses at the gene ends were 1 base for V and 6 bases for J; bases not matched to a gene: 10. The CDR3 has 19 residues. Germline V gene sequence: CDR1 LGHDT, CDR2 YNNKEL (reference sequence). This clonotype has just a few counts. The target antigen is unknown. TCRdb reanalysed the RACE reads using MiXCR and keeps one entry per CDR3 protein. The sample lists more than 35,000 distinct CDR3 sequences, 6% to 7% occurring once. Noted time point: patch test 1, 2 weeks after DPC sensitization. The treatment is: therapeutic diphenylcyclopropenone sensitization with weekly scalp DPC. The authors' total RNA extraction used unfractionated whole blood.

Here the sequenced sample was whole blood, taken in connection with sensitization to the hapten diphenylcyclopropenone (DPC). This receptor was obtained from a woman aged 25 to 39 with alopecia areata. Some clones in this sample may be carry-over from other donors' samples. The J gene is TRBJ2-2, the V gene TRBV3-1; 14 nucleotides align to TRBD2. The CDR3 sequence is CASSQGGTSGGVSSGELFF. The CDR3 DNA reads TGTGCCAGCAGCCAAGGGGGGACTAGCGGGGGTGTTTCTTCCGGGGAGCTGTTTTTT.